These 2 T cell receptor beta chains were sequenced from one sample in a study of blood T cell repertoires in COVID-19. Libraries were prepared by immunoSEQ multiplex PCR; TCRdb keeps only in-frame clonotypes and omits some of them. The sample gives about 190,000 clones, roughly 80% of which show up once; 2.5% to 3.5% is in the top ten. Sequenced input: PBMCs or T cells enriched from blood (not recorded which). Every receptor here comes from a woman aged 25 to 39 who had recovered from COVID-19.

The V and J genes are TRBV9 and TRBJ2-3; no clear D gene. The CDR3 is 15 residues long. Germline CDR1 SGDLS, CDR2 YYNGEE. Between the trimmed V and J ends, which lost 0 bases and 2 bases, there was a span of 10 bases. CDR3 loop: CASSVVPRSTDTQYF. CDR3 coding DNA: TGTGCCAGCAGCGTAGTGCCGCGGTCCACAGATACGCAGTATTTT.

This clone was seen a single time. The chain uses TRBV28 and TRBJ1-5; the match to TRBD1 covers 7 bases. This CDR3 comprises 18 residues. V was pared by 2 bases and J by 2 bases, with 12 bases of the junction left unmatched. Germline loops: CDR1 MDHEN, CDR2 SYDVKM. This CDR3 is CASSLNPAGGFGNQPQHF. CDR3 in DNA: TGTGCCAGCAGTTTAAATCCGGCAGGGGGTTTCGGCAATCAGCCCCAGCATTTT.